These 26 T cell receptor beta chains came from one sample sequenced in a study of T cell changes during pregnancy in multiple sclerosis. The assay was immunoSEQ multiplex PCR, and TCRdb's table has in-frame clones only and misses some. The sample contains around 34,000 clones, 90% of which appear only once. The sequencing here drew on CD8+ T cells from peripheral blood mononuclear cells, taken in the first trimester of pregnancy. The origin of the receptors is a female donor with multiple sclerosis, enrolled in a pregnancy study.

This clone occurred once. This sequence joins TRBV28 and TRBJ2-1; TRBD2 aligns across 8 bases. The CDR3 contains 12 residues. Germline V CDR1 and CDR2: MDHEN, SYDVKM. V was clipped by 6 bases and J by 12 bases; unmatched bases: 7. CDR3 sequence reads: CASSLGRVGQFF. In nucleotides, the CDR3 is TGTGCCAGCAGCCTCGGGAGGGTGGGGCAGTTCTTC.

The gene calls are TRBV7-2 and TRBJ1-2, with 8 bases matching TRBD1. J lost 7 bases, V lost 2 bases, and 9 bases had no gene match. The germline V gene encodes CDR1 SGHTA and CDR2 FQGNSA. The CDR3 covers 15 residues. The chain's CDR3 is CASSLTSGGLAGYTF. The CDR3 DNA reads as TGTGCCAGCAGCTTAACCTCAGGGGGCTTGGCTGGCTACACCTTC. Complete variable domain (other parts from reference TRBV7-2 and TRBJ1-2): GAGVSQSPSNKVTEKGKDVELRCDPISGHTALYWYRQSLGQGLEFLIYFQGNSAPDKSGLPSDRFSAERTGGSVSTLTIQRTQQEDSAVYLCASSLTSGGLAGYTFGSGTRLTVV.

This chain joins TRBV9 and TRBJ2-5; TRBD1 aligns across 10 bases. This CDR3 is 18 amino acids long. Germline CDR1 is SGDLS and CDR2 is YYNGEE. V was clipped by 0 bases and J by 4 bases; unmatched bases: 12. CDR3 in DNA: TGTGCCAGCAGCGTAGGGGACAGGGGCCCCGGGGTAGCAGAGACCCAGTACTTC. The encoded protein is CASSVGDRGPGVAETQYF.

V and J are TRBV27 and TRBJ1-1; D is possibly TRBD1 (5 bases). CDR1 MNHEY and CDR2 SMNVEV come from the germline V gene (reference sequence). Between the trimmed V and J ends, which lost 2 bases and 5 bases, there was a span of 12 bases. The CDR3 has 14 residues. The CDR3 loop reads CASSLAGRSTEAFF. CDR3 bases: TGTGCCAGCAGTTTAGCAGGGAGGTCGACTGAAGCTTTCTTT.

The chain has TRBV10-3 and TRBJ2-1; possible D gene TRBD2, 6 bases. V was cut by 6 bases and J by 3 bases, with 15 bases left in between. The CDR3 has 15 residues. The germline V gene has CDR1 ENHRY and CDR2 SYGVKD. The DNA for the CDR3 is TGTGCCATCAGAACCCTTCCCGGGAGCTACAATGAGCAGTTCTTC. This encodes CAIRTLPGSYNEQFF.

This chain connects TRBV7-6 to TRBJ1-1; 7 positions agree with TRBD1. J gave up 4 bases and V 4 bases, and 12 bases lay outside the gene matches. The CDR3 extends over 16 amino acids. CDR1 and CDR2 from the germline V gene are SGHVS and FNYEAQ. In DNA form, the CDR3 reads TGTGCCAGCAGCTCCCGAGACAGGGCGCGGAGCACTGAAGCTTTCTTT. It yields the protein CASSSRDRARSTEAFF. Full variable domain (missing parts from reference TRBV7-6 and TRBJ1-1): GAGVSQSPRYKVTKRGQDVALRCDPISGHVSLYWYRQALGQGPEFLTYFNYEAQQDKSGLPNDRFSAERPEGSISTLTIQRTEQRDSAMYRCASSSRDRARSTEAFFGQGTRLTVV.

The CDR3 nucleotides are TGTGCCAGTAGTACCCCCGGATCGGGATCCAAAAACATTCAGTACTTC. Translated: CASSTPGSGSKNIQYF. The chain combines TRBV19 with TRBJ2-4, with D possibly matching TRBD2 (5 bases). This CDR3 spans 16 amino acids. Trimming removed 4 bases from V and 2 bases from J, with 15 bases in between. Germline CDR1 reads LNHDA; CDR2 reads SQIVND (reference sequence).

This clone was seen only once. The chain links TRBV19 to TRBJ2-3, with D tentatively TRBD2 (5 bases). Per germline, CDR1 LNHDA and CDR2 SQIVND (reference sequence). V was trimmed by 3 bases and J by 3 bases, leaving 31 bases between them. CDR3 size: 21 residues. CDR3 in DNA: TGTGCCAGTAGTATTCCACCCCCCTTTGTGTGGCGGGTAAGTAGTACAGATACGCAGTATTTT. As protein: CASSIPPPFVWRVSSTDTQYF.

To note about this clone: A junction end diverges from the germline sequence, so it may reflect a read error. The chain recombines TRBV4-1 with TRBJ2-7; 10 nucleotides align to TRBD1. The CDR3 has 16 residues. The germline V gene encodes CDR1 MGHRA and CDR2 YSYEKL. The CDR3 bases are TGCGCCAGCAGCCAAGAAAGACAGGGGGCTTCCTCCGAGCAGTACTTC. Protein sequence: CASSQERQGASSEQYF.

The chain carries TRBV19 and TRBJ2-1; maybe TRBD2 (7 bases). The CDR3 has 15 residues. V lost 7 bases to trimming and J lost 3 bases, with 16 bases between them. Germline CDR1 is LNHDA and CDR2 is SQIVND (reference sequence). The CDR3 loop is CASKGGVVGYNEQFF. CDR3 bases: TGTGCCAGTAAGGGGGGGGTCGTGGGCTACAATGAGCAGTTCTTC.

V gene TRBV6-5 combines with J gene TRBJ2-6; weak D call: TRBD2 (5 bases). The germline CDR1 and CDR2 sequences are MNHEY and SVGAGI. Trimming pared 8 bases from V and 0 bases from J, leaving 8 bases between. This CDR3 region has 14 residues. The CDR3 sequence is CASGELSGANVLTF. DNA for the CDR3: TGTGCCAGCGGGGAGCTCTCTGGGGCCAACGTCCTGACTTTC.

For the CDR3, the DNA is TGTGCCACCTCAGTCATTAATGAAAAACTGTTTTTT. It specifies CATSVINEKLFF. The chain carries TRBV15 and TRBJ1-4, with D uncertain. The CDR3 runs 12 residues. V lost 8 bases, J lost 4 bases, and 8 bases lay in between. Germline CDR1 reads LNHNV; CDR2 reads YYDKDF (reference sequence).

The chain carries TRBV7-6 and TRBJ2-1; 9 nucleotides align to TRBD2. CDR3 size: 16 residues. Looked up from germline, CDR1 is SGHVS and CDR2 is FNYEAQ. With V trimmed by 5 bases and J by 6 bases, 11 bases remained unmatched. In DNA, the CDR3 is TGTGCCAGCAGCGGGGGGAGCGGGAGGCCTATCAATGAGCAGTTCTTC. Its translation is CASSGGSGRPINEQFF.

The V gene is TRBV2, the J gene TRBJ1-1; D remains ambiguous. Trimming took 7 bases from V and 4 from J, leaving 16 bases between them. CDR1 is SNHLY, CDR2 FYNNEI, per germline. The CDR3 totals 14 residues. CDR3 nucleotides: TGTGCCAGCATCGGCCAGCGGGGTAGCACTGAAGCTTTCTTT. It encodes CASIGQRGSTEAFF.

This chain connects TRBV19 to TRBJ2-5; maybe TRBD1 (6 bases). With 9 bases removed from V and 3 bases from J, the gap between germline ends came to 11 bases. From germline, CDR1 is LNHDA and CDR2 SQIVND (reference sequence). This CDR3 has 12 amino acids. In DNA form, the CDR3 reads TGTGCCAGCCAACAGGGAGAAGAGACCCAGTACTTC. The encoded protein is CASQQGEETQYF.

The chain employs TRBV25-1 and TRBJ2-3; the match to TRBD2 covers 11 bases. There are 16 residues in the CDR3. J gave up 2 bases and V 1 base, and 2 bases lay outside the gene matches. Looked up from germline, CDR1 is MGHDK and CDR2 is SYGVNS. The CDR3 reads CASSEWGLADTDTQYF. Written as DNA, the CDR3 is TGTGCCAGCAGTGAATGGGGACTAGCGGACACAGATACGCAGTATTTT.

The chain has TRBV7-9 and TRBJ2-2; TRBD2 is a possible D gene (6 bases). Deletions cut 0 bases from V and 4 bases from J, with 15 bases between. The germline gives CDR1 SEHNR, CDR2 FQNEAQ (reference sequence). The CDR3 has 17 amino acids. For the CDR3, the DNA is TGTGCCAGCAGCTTAGCGCAAGGAGGGCCGGGCACCGGGGAGCTGTTTTTT. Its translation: CASSLAQGGPGTGELFF.

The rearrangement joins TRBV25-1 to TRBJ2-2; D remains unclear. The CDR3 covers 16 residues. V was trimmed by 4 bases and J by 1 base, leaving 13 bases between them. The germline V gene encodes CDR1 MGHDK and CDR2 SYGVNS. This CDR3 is CASSADDPGNTGELFF. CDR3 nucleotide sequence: TGTGCCAGCAGTGCTGACGATCCAGGGAACACCGGGGAGCTGTTTTTT. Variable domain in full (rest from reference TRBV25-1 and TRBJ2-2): EADIYQTPRYLVIGTGKKITLECSQTMGHDKMYWYQQDPGMELHLIHYSYGVNSTEKGDLSSESTVSRIRTEHFPLTLESARPSHTSQYLCASSADDPGNTGELFFGEGSRLTVL.

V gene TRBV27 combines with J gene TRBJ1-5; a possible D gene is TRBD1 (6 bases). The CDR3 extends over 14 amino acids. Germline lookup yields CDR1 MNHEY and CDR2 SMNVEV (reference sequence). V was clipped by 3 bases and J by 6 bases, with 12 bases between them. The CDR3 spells CASSFRQAVQPQHF. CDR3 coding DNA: TGTGCCAGCAGTTTTAGACAGGCTGTTCAGCCCCAGCATTTT.

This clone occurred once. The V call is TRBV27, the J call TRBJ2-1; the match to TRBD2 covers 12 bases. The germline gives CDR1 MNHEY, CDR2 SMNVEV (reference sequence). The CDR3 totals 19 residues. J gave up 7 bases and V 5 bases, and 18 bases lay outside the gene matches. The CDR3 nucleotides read TGTGCCAGCAGTGATTGGGCTAGCGGGAGGGCCCGGGATGTTAATGAGCAGTTCTTC. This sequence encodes CASSDWASGRARDVNEQFF.

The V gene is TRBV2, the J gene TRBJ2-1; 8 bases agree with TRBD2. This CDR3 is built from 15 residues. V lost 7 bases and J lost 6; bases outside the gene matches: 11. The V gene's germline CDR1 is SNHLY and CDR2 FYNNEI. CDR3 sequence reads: CASTLDSGGPNEQFF. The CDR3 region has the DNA TGTGCCAGCACCCTTGATTCGGGAGGGCCCAATGAGCAGTTCTTC.

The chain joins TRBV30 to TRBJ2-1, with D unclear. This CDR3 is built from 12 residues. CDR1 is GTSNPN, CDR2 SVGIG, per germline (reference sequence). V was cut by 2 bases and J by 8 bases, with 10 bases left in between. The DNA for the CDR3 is TGTGCCTGGAGTACCGAGGCCGATGAGCAGTTCTTC. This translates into CAWSTEADEQFF.

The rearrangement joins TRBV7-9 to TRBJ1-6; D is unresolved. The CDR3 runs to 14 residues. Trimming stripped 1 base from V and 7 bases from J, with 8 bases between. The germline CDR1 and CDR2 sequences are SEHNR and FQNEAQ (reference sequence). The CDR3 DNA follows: TGTGCCAGCAGCTTAGACAGCTCGAATTCACCCCTCCACTTT. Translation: CASSLDSSNSPLHF.

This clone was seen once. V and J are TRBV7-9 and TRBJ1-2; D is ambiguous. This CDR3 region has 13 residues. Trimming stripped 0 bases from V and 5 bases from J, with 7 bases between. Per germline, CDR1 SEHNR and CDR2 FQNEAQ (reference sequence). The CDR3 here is CASSLAPSYGYTF. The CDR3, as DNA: TGTGCCAGCAGCTTAGCGCCTAGTTATGGCTACACCTTC.

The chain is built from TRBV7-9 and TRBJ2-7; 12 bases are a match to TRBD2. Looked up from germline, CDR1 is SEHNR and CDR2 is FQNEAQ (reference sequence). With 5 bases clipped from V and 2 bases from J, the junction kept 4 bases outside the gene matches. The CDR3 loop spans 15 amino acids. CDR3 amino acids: CASSDGLAGPYEQYF. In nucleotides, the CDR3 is TGTGCCAGCAGCGATGGACTAGCGGGACCCTACGAGCAGTACTTC.

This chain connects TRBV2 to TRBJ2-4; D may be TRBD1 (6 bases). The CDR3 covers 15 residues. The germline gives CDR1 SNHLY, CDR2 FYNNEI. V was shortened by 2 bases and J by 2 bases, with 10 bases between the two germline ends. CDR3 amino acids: CASSEFWGPKNIQYF. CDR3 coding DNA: TGTGCCAGCAGTGAATTTTGGGGGCCCAAAAACATTCAGTACTTC.